The source of this TCR beta chain is a study of cytomegalovirus exposure and HLA in healthy donors. Study outcomes and limitations: A list of approximately 160 TCR beta chains associated with cytomegalovirus was given.

The primer mix had 60 Vbeta and 13 Jbeta primers. Original analysis: Approximately 11 million shared chains were among the roughly 80 million unique TCR beta chains that a later analysis counted. Some clones are missing from TCRdb's copy, which holds only in-frame ones; the method was immunoSEQ multiplex PCR. D and trimming were read from the DNA, whereas the V and J calls and clone size are those reported in that table. This sample's clone table lists 150,000 to 200,000 clones. For this clone: The antigen is unknown.

Germline V CDR1 and CDR2: MNHEY, SMNVEV (reference sequence). The CDR3 has 16 amino acids. V shed 5 bases and J 4 bases; nucleotides not matched to a gene: 6. This chain uses TRBV27 with TRBJ1-6, with TRBD1 matching over 9 bases. Sequencing used PBMCs. This TCR was sampled from a woman between 18 and 29 years old in good health and CMV-seropositive. The CDR3 nucleotides are TGTGCCAGCAGTAAGGACAGGGGTTTTTATAATTCACCCCTCCACTTT. This encodes CASSKDRGFYNSPLHF.